The entry below describes one T cell receptor beta chain. The sample comes from a study of shared T cell receptors in the human thymus. Sequencing used immunoSEQ multiplex PCR; TCRdb keeps in-frame clones, though not all of them. In the table there are under 700,000 clones, about four fifths of which are singletons. The CDR3 sequence is 14 residues long. Unmatched junction bases numbered 6, after V lost 5 bases and J lost 7 bases. Per germline, CDR1 SGHTA and CDR2 FQGNSA. The same sample was also used in a study of human thymus T cells. That work adds: Resected material from corrective heart surgery provided the thymus tissue analysed. V and J gene usage appeared biased in thymic and blood repertoires. A high degree of thymic repertoire overlap among unrelated individuals was reported in related research.

The specimen sequenced was thymocytes. The rearrangement uses TRBV7-2 and TRBJ2-5, with 11 bases that match TRBD2. This clonotype was obtained from a boy in the first two years of life with a congenital heart defect. Here the CDR3 reads CASSPLAGEGTQYF. The DNA of the CDR3 is TGTGCCAGCAGCCCACTAGCGGGAGAGGGGACCCAGTACTTC.